Shown below are 22 T cell receptor beta chains from a single sample sequenced in a study of CD8 T cell repertoires and HIV-1 epitope variants. These TCRs are of unknown antigen specificity. The table came from immunoSEQ multiplex PCR; TCRdb's copy has only in-frame clones and leaves some out. The sample gives under 2,500 clones, around 70% of which show up once; 40% to 55% is in the top ten. Specimen: cultured CD8+ T cells derived from PBMCs. The receptor source for this set is a male donor with HIV.

The genes are TRBV6-1 and TRBJ2-3; TRBD2 agrees at 7 bases. CDR3 size: 15 residues. Losses at the gene ends were 3 bases for V and 3 bases for J; bases not matched to a gene: 6. Germline CDR1 and CDR2: MNHNS and SASEGT. The CDR3 bases are TGTGCCAGCAGTGATAGGTGGGAGGGAACAGATACGCAGTATTTT. Its translation is CASSDRWEGTDTQYF.

The chain uses TRBV5-6 and TRBJ2-7, with a tentative D call TRBD1 (5 bases). CDR3 length: 13 residues. V was trimmed by 0 bases and J by 7 bases, leaving 11 bases between them. From germline, CDR1 is SGHDT and CDR2 YYEEEE. CDR3 DNA sequence: TGTGCCAGCAGCTTGGGACAGTCCTCAGAGCAGTACTTC. Protein sequence: CASSLGQSSEQYF.

This rearrangement joins TRBV2 to TRBJ1-1; unclear D gene. V was pared by 8 bases and J by 0 bases, with 10 bases between. Germline CDR1 and CDR2: SNHLY and FYNNEI. The CDR3 totals 13 residues. In DNA form, the CDR3 reads TGTGCCAGCCGTGGAATTATGAACACTGAAGCTTTCTTT. Protein sequence: CASRGIMNTEAFF.

The V gene is TRBV28, the J gene TRBJ2-5; tentatively, D is TRBD1 (6 bases). The germline gives CDR1 MDHEN, CDR2 SYDVKM. CDR3 length: 14 amino acids. V lost 6 bases to trimming and J lost 2 bases, with 13 bases between them. The CDR3 DNA reads as TGTGCCAGCAGCCCAGGACAGCTTCAAGAGACCCAGTACTTC. Translated: CASSPGQLQETQYF.

The chain has TRBV9 and TRBJ1-1, with D possibly matching TRBD1 (6 bases). The CDR3 has 11 residues. Trimming left V 7 bases short and J 5 bases short, with 9 bases between. Germline V gene lookup returns CDR1 SGDLS and CDR2 YYNGEE. CDR3 protein: CASRRGTEAFF. The CDR3 DNA follows: TGTGCCAGCCGGAGGGGGACTGAAGCTTTCTTT.

Worth noting for this clone: An end of the junction differs from the germline gene, which may be a read error. The rearrangement joins TRBV19 to TRBJ1-2; TRBD1 matches at 9 bases. CDR3 length equals 20 residues. The germline CDR1 and CDR2 sequences are LNHDA and SQIVND (reference sequence). In nucleotides, the CDR3 is TGTGCCAGTAGCATAGAACCGACAGGGGGAACCCCTACCCACTTATATGGCTACACCTTC. The encoded protein is CASSIEPTGGTPTHLYGYTF.

This sequence joins TRBV6-5 and TRBJ1-5, with TRBD1 identical over 10 bases. The CDR3 runs to 16 residues. J was trimmed by 3 bases and V by 4 bases; bases with no gene match: 6. CDR1 is MNHEY and CDR2 is SVGAGI in the germline V gene. The DNA for the CDR3 is TGTGCCAGCAGTTTATCCGGGACAGGGGTCAATCAGCCCCAGCATTTT. This translates into CASSLSGTGVNQPQHF.

The chain links TRBV5-1 to TRBJ2-3; D possibly corresponds to TRBD2 (6 bases). The V end lost 0 bases, the J end lost 4 bases, and 9 bases lay between the germline ends. This CDR3 contains 14 residues. The V gene's germline CDR1 is SGHRS and CDR2 YFSETQ. CDR3 DNA: TGCGCCAGCAGCTTGGTAGGGGAGGCAGATACGCAGTATTTT. It translates to CASSLVGEADTQYF.

The chain is built from TRBV25-1 and TRBJ2-1; a weak D match, TRBD2 (6 bases). CDR1 is MGHDK and CDR2 is SYGVNS in the germline V gene. Trimming left V 6 bases short and J 1 base short, with 22 bases between. The CDR3 is 18 amino acids. The CDR3 spells CASSGKLGDLWSYNEQFF. In nucleotides, the CDR3 is TGTGCCAGCAGCGGTAAACTGGGGGACTTGTGGTCCTACAATGAGCAGTTCTTC.

With regard to this clone: The junction departs from the called germline gene at one end, perhaps through a read error. This sequence joins TRBV5-1 and TRBJ2-3, with 7 bases identical to TRBD2. This CDR3 is built from 16 residues. Germline CDR1 reads SGHRS; CDR2 reads YFSETQ. CDR3 region: CASGLGEGPGADTQYF. The CDR3 DNA sequence: TGCGCCAGCGGCTTAGGGGAGGGCCCTGGGGCAGATACGCAGTATTTT. The complete variable domain, with remaining parts taken from reference TRBV5-1 and TRBJ2-3, reads KAGVTQTPRYLIKTRGQQVTLSCSPISGHRSVSWYQQTPGQGLQFLFEYFSETQRNKGNFPGRFSGRQFSNSRSEMNVSTLELGDSALYLCASGLGEGPGADTQYFGPGTRLTVL.

This clone was counted between two and nine times. The chain joins TRBV4-1 to TRBJ1-1, with 8 positions matching TRBD1. CDR1 MGHRA and CDR2 YSYEKL come from the germline V gene. The length of the CDR3 is 13 residues. The V segment lost 4 bases and the J segment 8 bases; nucleotides outside the gene matches: 6. This chain's CDR3 is CASSRLQGEEAFF. In DNA form, the CDR3 reads TGCGCCAGCAGCCGTTTACAGGGGGAGGAAGCTTTCTTT.

CDR3 DNA sequence: TGTGCCTGGACTAGGGAATACGAGCAGTACTTC. Translation: CAWTREYEQYF. The chain carries TRBV30 and TRBJ2-7; unclear D gene. The V gene's germline CDR1 is GTSNPN and CDR2 SVGIG (reference sequence). This CDR3 spans 11 amino acids. V lost 4 bases and J 4 bases, leaving 8 bases between the germline ends.

With regard to this clone: Germline and junction disagree at one end, which may indicate a read error. The chain has TRBV7-8 and TRBJ2-3; no reliable D call. In germline, CDR1 is SGHVS, CDR2 FQNEAQ. The CDR3 has 13 residues. This chain's CDR3 is CASSTIGTDTQYF. In DNA form, the CDR3 reads TGTGCCAGCAGCACCATTGGCACGGATACGCAGTATTTT. Supplemented by reference TRBV7-8 and TRBJ2-3, the full variable domain reads GAGVSQSPRYKVAKRGQDVALRCDPISGHVSLFWYQQALGQGPEFLTYFQNEAQLDKSGLPSDRFFAERPEGSVSTLKIQRTQQEDSAVYLCASSTIGTDTQYFGPGTRLTVL.

The genes are TRBV5-4 and TRBJ2-7, with D maybe TRBD2 (6 bases). The V end lost 4 bases, the J end lost 4 bases, and 12 bases lay between the germline ends. This CDR3 spans 13 amino acids. Germline CDR1 and CDR2: SGHNT and YYREEE (reference sequence). The CDR3 sequence is CASSPGTLYEQYF. The CDR3 bases are TGTGCCAGCAGCCCCGGGACTCTTTACGAGCAGTACTTC.

V usage is TRBV28 and J usage is TRBJ2-7; TRBD1 aligns across 11 bases. CDR3 size: 14 residues. V was pared by 5 bases and J by 3 bases, with 3 bases of the junction left unmatched. CDR1 is MDHEN, CDR2 SYDVKM, per germline. The CDR3 bases are TGTGCCAGCAGTCCGGGACAGGGGGGCTACGAGCAGTACTTC. This sequence encodes CASSPGQGGYEQYF.

The chain links TRBV6-5 to TRBJ1-4, with D unresolved. The CDR3 sequence is 15 residues long. Per the germline V gene, CDR1 is MNHEY and CDR2 is SVGAGI. V was shortened by 6 bases and J by 0 bases, with 11 bases between the two germline ends. Here the CDR3 reads CASSPYTSTNEKLFF. The CDR3 bases are TGTGCCAGCAGCCCCTACACTTCAACTAATGAAAAACTGTTTTTT.

The chain carries TRBV2 and TRBJ2-7; a possible D gene is TRBD1 (8 bases). V lost 4 bases and J lost 4, with 17 bases in between. From germline, CDR1 is SNHLY and CDR2 FYNNEI. The CDR3 has 15 amino acids. The CDR3 coding sequence is TGTGCCAGCAGTGCCCTAGGACAGGGAGGGTACGAGCAGTACTTC. This sequence encodes CASSALGQGGYEQYF.

The CDR3 nucleotides are TGCGCCAGCAGCCAAGACCCAGCGGGGGCCTCCAATGAGCAGTTCTTC. Translation: CASSQDPAGASNEQFF. This chain connects TRBV4-3 to TRBJ2-1; 8 bases map to TRBD2. The germline gives CDR1 LGHNA, CDR2 YSLEER. The J segment lost 6 bases and the V segment lost 0 bases, leaving 7 bases of the junction unmatched. This CDR3 spans 16 amino acids.

The J gene is TRBJ2-1, the V gene TRBV18, with TRBD1 matching 9 bases. Trimming took 5 bases from V and 7 from J; bases not matched to a gene: 6. Germline-derived CDR1 and CDR2 are KGHSH and LQKENI. The CDR3 consists of 14 residues. As DNA, the CDR3 is TGTGCCAGCTCAGCAAACAGGGGGCGGAATGAGCAGTTCTTC. Translated, it gives CASSANRGRNEQFF.

This clone has more than one count but fewer than ten. V and J are TRBV28 and TRBJ2-7; no clear D gene. The CDR3 is 10 amino acids. V was shortened by 1 base and J by 5 bases, with 0 bases between the two germline ends. From germline, CDR1 is MDHEN and CDR2 SYDVKM. CDR3 in amino acids: CASSLYEQYF. The CDR3 DNA reads TGTGCCAGCAGTTTATACGAGCAGTACTTC.

In its sample, this clone was seen once. V is TRBV7-9 and J is TRBJ2-1; D is perhaps TRBD2 (5 bases). CDR3 length: 16 amino acids. V was pared by 5 bases and J by 1 base, with 15 bases between. Germline loops: CDR1 SEHNR, CDR2 FQNEAQ (reference sequence). CDR3 sequence: CASSPQSGRSYNEQFF. The CDR3 bases are TGTGCCAGCAGCCCCCAAAGCGGTCGATCCTACAATGAGCAGTTCTTC. Filled out from reference TRBV7-9 and TRBJ2-1, the complete variable domain reads DTGVSQNPRHKITKRGQNVTFRCDPISEHNRLYWYRQTLGQGPEFLTYFQNEAQLEKSRLLSDRFSAERPKGSFSTLEIQRTEQGDSAMYLCASSPQSGRSYNEQFFGPGTRLTVL.

The rearrangement uses TRBV7-6 and TRBJ2-1; 8 bases align to TRBD2. Germline-derived CDR1 and CDR2 are SGHVS and FNYEAQ. CDR3 size: 13 residues. V lost 5 bases to trimming and J lost 9 bases; unmatched junction nucleotides: 6. CDR3 DNA sequence: TGTGCCAGCAGCCCCCTCGGGGGGGGTGAGCAGTTCTTC. This codes for CASSPLGGGEQFF.